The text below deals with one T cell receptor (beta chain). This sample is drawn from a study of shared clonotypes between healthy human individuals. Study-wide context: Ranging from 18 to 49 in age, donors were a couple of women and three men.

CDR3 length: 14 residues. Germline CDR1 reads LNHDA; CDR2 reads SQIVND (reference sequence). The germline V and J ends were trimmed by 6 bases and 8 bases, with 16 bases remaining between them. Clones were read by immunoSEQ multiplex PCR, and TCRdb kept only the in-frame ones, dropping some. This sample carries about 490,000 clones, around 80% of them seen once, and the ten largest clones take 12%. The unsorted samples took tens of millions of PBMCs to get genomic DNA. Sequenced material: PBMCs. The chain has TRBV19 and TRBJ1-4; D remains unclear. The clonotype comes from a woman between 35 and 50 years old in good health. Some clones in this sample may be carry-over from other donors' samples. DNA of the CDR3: TGTGCCAGTAGCCCTCCAGGCTGGTGGGAAAAACTGTTTTTT. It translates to CASSPPGWWEKLFF.